This TCR beta chain derives from a study of long-term antiretroviral therapy in people with HIV. The germline CDR1 and CDR2 sequences are LNHDA and SQIVND (reference sequence). The CDR3 runs 16 residues. Deletions cut 5 bases from V and 11 bases from J, with 25 bases between. The immunoSEQ assay was v3.0, run at survey level. Libraries were prepared by immunoSEQ multiplex PCR; TCRdb keeps only in-frame clonotypes and omits some of them. The sample holds 20,000 to 25,000 clones; around four fifths are singletons and the top ten take around 9%. This TCR came from a woman aged 40 to 50 with HIV. The V gene is TRBV19, the J gene TRBJ1-5; tentative D call: TRBD1 (5 bases). The sample here was unsorted PBMCs, taken 1.2 years after starting antiretroviral therapy. The DNA of the CDR3 is TGTGCCAGTAGTTCTCTCGTACGGGACCCCCGGGGGGCCCAGCATTTT. It translates to CASSSLVRDPRGAQHF.